Listed below are T cell receptor beta chains from one sample, sequenced in a study of cytomegalovirus exposure and HLA in healthy donors. Repertoires were generated with immunoSEQ multiplex PCR, while TCRdb's copy carries only in-frame clones and drops some. The sample lists more than 95,000 clones; 65% to 85% were seen once. Sequenced: PBMCs. The receptors stem from a male donor in good health and CMV-seronegative. CDR3s include the opening cysteine and the closing phenylalanine or tryptophan. Each record gives: D gene, clone size, J gene, V gene, CDR3 DNA, CDR3 protein. A D gene is named only where the DNA matches it firmly. Part of the rows lack a size; the others show once, few, many or a class for expanded clones.

>TRBD1|.|TRBJ1-2|TRBV6-5
TGTGCCAGCAGTTACTCGACAGGGGGAGCAGGCTACACCTTC
CASSYSTGGAGYTF
>.|few|TRBJ1-1|TRBV28
TGTGTCGGGACAAACTCCATGAACACTGAAGCTTTCTTT
CVGTNSMNTEAFF
>.|.|TRBJ2-1|TRBV19
TGTGCCAGTAGTAGGGGAGACCGAAGCCCTCCCTACAATGAGCAGTTCTTC
CASSRGDRSPPYNEQFF
>TRBD2|.|TRBJ2-1|TRBV27
TGTGCCAGCAGTTTATCGGGGCGGGGGGTCTGGTATGAGCAGTTCTTC
CASSLSGRGVWYEQFF
>.|medium-sized|TRBJ2-7|TRBV19
TGTCCCGGGGACACCTCCTACGAGCAGTACTTC
CPGDTSYEQYF
>.|few|TRBJ2-3|TRBV11-3
TGTGCCAGCAGCCACGGGACGGGGGGCGGCACAGATACGCAGTATTTT
CASSHGTGGGTDTQYF
>TRBD2|.|TRBJ2-2|TRBV19
TGTGCCACCTCTAGCGGGGCGACGAACACCGGGGAGCTGTTTTTT
CATSSGATNTGELFF
>TRBD1|once|TRBJ1-2|TRBV19
TGTGCCAGTAGCCCCGCAGGGGGAGACTATGGCTACACCTTC
CASSPAGGDYGYTF
>TRBD1|.|TRBJ2-1|TRBV28
TGTGCCAGCAGTTCACCCGGGGACAGGGGTGAGCAGTTCTTC
CASSSPGDRGEQFF
>.|.|TRBJ1-1|TRBV29-1
TGCAGCGTGGTACAGGTTTCTGAAGCTTTCTTT
CSVVQVSEAFF
>TRBD2|.|TRBJ2-7|TRBV27
TGTGCCAGCAGTCCTAGCGGAGACTACGAGCAGTACTTC
CASSPSGDYEQYF
>TRBD2|medium-sized|TRBJ2-1|TRBV7-9
TGTGCCAGCAGCCCTGCGAGGACTAGCGGGAGGGCGAAGCATGAGCAGTTCTTC
CASSPARTSGRAKHEQFF
>TRBD1|few|TRBJ1-1|TRBV5-4
TGTGCCAGCGGGACAGGGAATGCGGGCACTGAAGCTTTCTTT
CASGTGNAGTEAFF
>TRBD1|.|TRBJ1-1|TRBV11-3
TGTGCCAGCTCACCTCAGGGGGCTGAAGCTTTCTTT
CASSPQGAEAFF
>.|.|TRBJ1-2|TRBV5-1
TGCGCCAGCAGCTTGCGGCGGGACGGCTATGGCTACACCTTC
CASSLRRDGYGYTF
>TRBD1|once|TRBJ2-7|TRBV7-9
TGTGCCAGCATGGAAAGGACAGGGTTGCAGCAGTACTTC
CASMERTGLQQYF
>TRBD2|.|TRBJ2-5|TRBV7-2
TGTGCCAGCAGCTTAGGGGGGGGAGGGAACCTTGGGACCCAGTACTTC
CASSLGGGGNLGTQYF
>.|.|TRBJ2-4|TRBV19
TGTGCCAGTAGTATCCCACAGTCACTCAAAAACATTCAGTACTTC
CASSIPQSLKNIQYF
>TRBD2|.|TRBJ2-1|TRBV10-3
TGTGCCATCAGTGAGTCGGTTTCGGCTAGCGGGAAAGAGCAGTTCTTC
CAISESVSASGKEQFF
>.|.|TRBJ2-5|TRBV29-1
TGCTCGTCCGGCCCAGGGACACACAAAGAGACCCAGTACTTC
CSSGPGTHKETQYF
>TRBD2|.|TRBJ2-7|TRBV9
TGTGCCAGCAGCGTGACCCCCGACGGGACTAGCGGCAACGAGCAGTACTTC
CASSVTPDGTSGNEQYF
>.|.|TRBJ2-1|TRBV14
TGTGCCAGCAGCCAAGATGGGAGGATCTACCTCTCCTACAATGAGCAGTTCTTC
CASSQDGRIYLSYNEQFF
>TRBD2|once|TRBJ2-3|TRBV27
TGTGCCAGCAGTTCCTACCCAGCGAGCGGGAGGCCCAATTCAGATACGCAGTATTTT
CASSSYPASGRPNSDTQYF
>.|.|TRBJ2-1|TRBV5-1
TGCGCCAGCAGCTCCCCAGCCCCAGGGCGGCGGCGCCCCTACAATGAGCAGTTCTTC
CASSSPAPGRRRPYNEQFF
>.|.|TRBJ2-1|TRBV5-1
TGCGCCAGCAGCTTGGTTAGCGACGAGCAGTTCTTC
CASSLVSDEQFF
>TRBD2|few|TRBJ2-3|TRBV4-2
TGTGCCAGCAGCATCATGGGCGGGGGGAGCACAGATACGCAGTATTTT
CASSIMGGGSTDTQYF
>TRBD1|.|TRBJ1-1|TRBV4-2
TGTGCCAGCAGCCAAGATTGGACAGGACGTACTGAAGCTTTCTTT
CASSQDWTGRTEAFF
>TRBD2|.|TRBJ2-2|TRBV4-1
TGCGCCAGCACCCCGGTGGCTAGCGGGAACACCGGGGAGCTGTTTTTT
CASTPVASGNTGELFF
>TRBD1|.|TRBJ1-1|TRBV2
TGTGCCAGCATTTTTGCAGGGGGAGGAAACACTGAAGCTTTCTTT
CASIFAGGGNTEAFF
>.|.|TRBJ1-2|TRBV7-6
TGTGCCAGCAGCTTGGACTTGGGTAGCTACACCTTC
CASSLDLGSYTF
>.|.|TRBJ2-7|TRBV9
TGTGCCAGCAGCGTAGTTGCACAGGGTGGCTACGAGCAGTACTTC
CASSVVAQGGYEQYF
>TRBD2|few|TRBJ2-7|TRBV4-2
TGTGCCAGCAGCCCATCAGGGCTAGCGGCGACCTACGAGCAGTACTTC
CASSPSGLAATYEQYF
>.|.|TRBJ2-6|TRBV6-1
TGTGCCAGCAGTGTCTACTACTCTGGGGCCAACGTCCTGACTTTC
CASSVYYSGANVLTF
>.|.|TRBJ1-1|TRBV4-3
TGCGCCAGCAGCCAAAGCTGGGTCCCGGGCACTGAAGCTTTCTTT
CASSQSWVPGTEAFF
>TRBD1|.|TRBJ2-7|TRBV11-3
TGTGCCAGCAGCGGTGGACAGGGCGGCGAGCAGTACTTC
CASSGGQGGEQYF
>TRBD1|few|TRBJ2-7|TRBV4-3
TGCGCCAGCAGCCAAGGTCAGGGGGAGTTTTACGAGCAGTACTTC
CASSQGQGEFYEQYF
>.|few|TRBJ2-3|TRBV11-3
TGTGCCAGCAGCCCCTCGTCAGATACGCAGTATTTT
CASSPSSDTQYF
>TRBD1|.|TRBJ2-7|TRBV5-6
TGTGCCAGCAGTCGATACTCAGGGGGCTTTTACGAGCAGTACTTC
CASSRYSGGFYEQYF
>.|.|TRBJ2-6|TRBV5-1
TGCGCCAGCAGCTTGGTACAGACGGCTGGGGCCAACGTCCTGACTTTC
CASSLVQTAGANVLTF
>.|.|TRBJ2-5|TRBV5-5
TGTGCCAGCAGCTTGGCCTCCCGGACCCAGTACTTC
CASSLASRTQYF
>TRBD2|.|TRBJ2-7|TRBV28
TGTGCCAGCAGTTTAACTAGCGGGACGGGTGAGCAGTACTTC
CASSLTSGTGEQYF
>.|many|TRBJ2-1|TRBV7-2
TGTGCCAGCAGTCGTTCAAGACCTCAGGGTGAGCAGTTCTTC
CASSRSRPQGEQFF
>TRBD1|.|TRBJ2-7|TRBV30
TGTGCCTGGAGCGCCGGGACAGGGGTTTACGAGCAGTACTTC
CAWSAGTGVYEQYF
>.|.|TRBJ2-3|TRBV11-3
TGTGCCAGCAGCTTATCTGGCACAGATACGCAGTATTTT
CASSLSGTDTQYF
>.|once|TRBJ2-4|TRBV4-1
TGCGCCAGCAGCCAAGATTCGGGAATAGCCAAAAACATTCAGTACTTC
CASSQDSGIAKNIQYF
>TRBD1|.|TRBJ1-3|TRBV4-3
TGCGCCAGCAGCCAACAGAAACAGGGGCCCTCTGGAAACACCATATATTTT
CASSQQKQGPSGNTIYF
>TRBD1|.|TRBJ1-1|TRBV7-9
TGTTCCAGCAGCCGAGGGACAGCCAACACTGAAGCTTTCTTT
CSSSRGTANTEAFF
>.|once|TRBJ1-5|TRBV23-1
TGCGCCAGCAGCCCGACGGGGGAAGGCCAGCCCCAGCATTTT
CASSPTGEGQPQHF
>TRBD1|.|TRBJ1-2|TRBV27
TGTGCCAGCAGCCAGCCTTTGGGGACAGGGGGAGTGCACTATGGCTACACCTTC
CASSQPLGTGGVHYGYTF
>.|few|TRBJ2-4|TRBV6-1
TGTGCCAGCAGTGAAGCGCGAGGGGGGGGGAAAAACATTCAGTACTTC
CASSEARGGGKNIQYF
>.|.|TRBJ1-1|TRBV2
TGTGCCAGCAGTGCAGTGGGGAGGGACACTGAAGCTTTCTTT
CASSAVGRDTEAFF
>.|once|TRBJ2-7|TRBV21-1
TGTGCCAGCAGCAAGAAGACTAGCGGGCCAAAGAGTAAGGAGCAGTACTTC
CASSKKTSGPKSKEQYF